This T cell receptor beta chain was found in a study of T cell responses to AZD1222 COVID-19 vaccine. CDR3 length equals 17 residues. After removal of 2 bases from V and 2 bases from J, the junction contained 4 bases not matched to a gene. CDR1 is SGHVS, CDR2 FQNEAQ, per germline. Method: immunoSEQ multiplex PCR; TCRdb's copy keeps in-frame clones and lacks some. The sample contains about 97,000 clones, roughly 90% of which appear only once. The V gene is TRBV7-8, the J gene TRBJ2-3, with TRBD2 matching 13 bases. Specimen: peripheral blood, collected on day 0 of AZD1222 vaccination. This TCR came from an adult in good health. CDR3 amino acids: CASSLRGLAGITDTQYF. The CDR3 nucleotides read TGTGCCAGCAGCTTAAGGGGACTAGCGGGAATCACAGATACGCAGTATTTT.